The 13 T cell receptor beta chains in this list originate from one sample, sequenced in a study of cytomegalovirus exposure and HLA in healthy donors. Both 60 Vbeta primers and 13 Jbeta primers went into the PCR. TCRdb's table, derived via immunoSEQ multiplex PCR, lists solely in-frame clones and lacks some. The table shows hundreds of thousands of clones, with roughly 80% occurring only once. Source material: PBMCs. These TCRs come from a girl aged 5-17 years in good health and CMV-seronegative.

The chain's CDR3 is CASSLWRGADSPLHF. In nucleotides, the CDR3 is TGTGCCAGCAGTTTATGGCGGGGGGCGGATTCACCCCTCCACTTT. The chain employs TRBV27 and TRBJ1-6, with D possibly being TRBD1 (6 bases). Trimming shortened V by 1 base and J by 8 bases, and 12 bases separated the two germline ends. This CDR3 spans 15 amino acids. Germline values: CDR1 MNHEY, CDR2 SMNVEV (reference sequence).

In the case of this clone: At one of its ends the junction is not consistent with the germline gene, which may arise from a read error. The gene calls are TRBV11-2 and TRBJ2-7; TRBD2 is a possible D gene (5 bases). This CDR3 contains 16 residues. From germline, CDR1 is SGHAT and CDR2 FQNNGV. DNA for the CDR3: TGTGCCAGCAGCTTAGGACGGGATACGGGTTTCTACAAGCAGTACTTC. This gives the protein CASSLGRDTGFYKQYF.

The chain couples TRBV4-2 to TRBJ2-5; 12 bases are shared with TRBD2. Germline CDR1 reads LGHNA; CDR2 reads YNFKEQ. V dropped 1 base and J dropped 3; count of bases not matched to a gene: 6. CDR3 size: 17 residues. CDR3 sequence reads: CASSQGTASGGEETQYF. CDR3 DNA sequence: TGTGCCAGCAGCCAAGGCACGGCTAGCGGGGGGGAAGAGACCCAGTACTTC.

The chain carries TRBV27 and TRBJ1-1; 7 bases are shared with TRBD1. V trimming: 5 bases; J trimming: 4 bases; junction bases outside the gene matches: 13. In germline, CDR1 is MNHEY, CDR2 SMNVEV (reference sequence). The CDR3 length is 16 residues. The CDR3 protein is CASSVTNLRGVTEAFF. CDR3 DNA: TGTGCCAGCAGTGTAACCAACCTCAGGGGGGTCACTGAAGCTTTCTTT.

The chain joins TRBV6-5 to TRBJ2-3; D unresolved. This CDR3 is built from 15 residues. The V gene lost 0 bases and the J gene lost 4 bases, with 11 bases spanning the gap. The germline V gene has CDR1 MNHEY and CDR2 SVGAGI. The CDR3 DNA follows: TGTGCCAGCAGTTACTCGTATCGATCGGCAGATACGCAGTATTTT. Amino acid sequence: CASSYSYRSADTQYF.

The table lists this clone with a count of one. The V gene is TRBV7-9, the J gene TRBJ1-2; TRBD1 aligns across 7 bases. The length of the CDR3 is 13 residues. J lost 2 bases, V lost 5 bases, and 2 bases had no gene match. CDR1 and CDR2 from the germline V gene are SEHNR and FQNEAQ (reference sequence). The CDR3 reads CASSLQGNYGYTF. The CDR3 nucleotides are TGTGCCAGCAGCCTACAGGGGAACTATGGCTACACCTTC.

The chain recombines TRBV30 with TRBJ1-3; the match to TRBD1 covers 9 bases. The CDR3 contains 14 residues. The germline V gene encodes CDR1 GTSNPN and CDR2 SVGIG (reference sequence). V dropped 6 bases and J dropped 3; count of bases not matched to a gene: 6. Here the CDR3 DNA reads TGTGCCTGTTCGGGGACAGGGCTTGGAAACACCATATATTTT. It specifies CACSGTGLGNTIYF.

The V call is TRBV14, the J call TRBJ1-2, with D possibly matching TRBD1 (6 bases). V lost 1 base to trimming and J lost 7 bases, with 22 bases between them. CDR1 is SGHDN and CDR2 is FVKESK in the germline V gene. This CDR3 region has 17 residues. The CDR3 loop is CASSQVAGPTSGAGYTF. Here the CDR3 DNA reads TGTGCCAGCAGCCAAGTGGCGGGCCCCACTTCAGGGGCTGGCTACACCTTC.

The rearrangement joins TRBV5-1 to TRBJ2-3; 7 nucleotides match TRBD2. The ends lost 3 bases at V and 0 bases at J; junction bases unmatched: 4. CDR3 size: 15 residues. Germline assignment: CDR1 SGHRS and CDR2 YFSETQ. The CDR3 here is CASSWTSASTDTQYF. Written as DNA, the CDR3 is TGCGCCAGCAGCTGGACTAGTGCTAGCACAGATACGCAGTATTTT.

This clone was recorded only once. The chain links TRBV7-2 to TRBJ2-7; TRBD2 aligns across 10 bases. In germline, CDR1 is SGHTA, CDR2 FQGNSA. V was clipped by 5 bases and J by 6 bases; unmatched bases: 7. The CDR3 has 14 amino acids. CDR3 in amino acids: CASSLKRGGSEQYF. The CDR3 nucleotides are TGTGCCAGCAGCCTCAAGCGGGGGGGCTCCGAGCAGTACTTC.

The CDR3 reads CASSASRGGEPIIAWPQHF. CDR3 in DNA: TGTGCCAGCAGCGCCTCCAGGGGCGGAGAGCCTATAATCGCATGGCCCCAGCATTTT. The chain links TRBV9 to TRBJ1-5; D may be TRBD1 (6 bases). Germline loops: CDR1 SGDLS, CDR2 YYNGEE. V dropped 3 bases and J dropped 9 bases, with 31 bases sitting between them. CDR3 length equals 19 residues.

The DNA for the CDR3 is TGTGCCAGCAGGTCGACTGGCTCCTACGAGCAGTACTTC. This encodes CASRSTGSYEQYF. V is TRBV27 and J is TRBJ2-7; D unclear. The germline CDR1 and CDR2 sequences are MNHEY and SMNVEV (reference sequence). The CDR3 contains 13 residues. The V and J ends lost 6 bases and 0 bases respectively, with 9 bases between them.

This clone has just one count. The chain uses TRBV6-5 and TRBJ1-2, with D possibly being TRBD1 (5 bases). Trimming took off 2 bases at V and 0 bases at J, with 13 bases between the two ends. The CDR3 has 16 amino acids. Germline V gene data show CDR1 as MNHEY and CDR2 as SVGAGI. CDR3: CASSYPGLIANYGYTF. The CDR3 region has the DNA TGTGCCAGCAGTTACCCGGGACTAATAGCTAACTATGGCTACACCTTC.